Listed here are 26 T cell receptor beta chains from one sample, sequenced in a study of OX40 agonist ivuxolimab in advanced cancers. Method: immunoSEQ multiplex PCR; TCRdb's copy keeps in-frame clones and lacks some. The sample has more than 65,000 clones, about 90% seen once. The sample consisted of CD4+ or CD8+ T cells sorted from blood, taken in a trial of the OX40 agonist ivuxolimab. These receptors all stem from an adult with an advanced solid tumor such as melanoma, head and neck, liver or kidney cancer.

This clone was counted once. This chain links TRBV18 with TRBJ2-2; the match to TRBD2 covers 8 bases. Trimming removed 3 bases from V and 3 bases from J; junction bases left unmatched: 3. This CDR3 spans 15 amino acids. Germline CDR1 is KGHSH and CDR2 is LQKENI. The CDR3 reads CASSPKRGYTGELFF. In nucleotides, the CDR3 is TGTGCCAGCTCACCTAAGCGGGGGTACACCGGGGAGCTGTTTTTT.

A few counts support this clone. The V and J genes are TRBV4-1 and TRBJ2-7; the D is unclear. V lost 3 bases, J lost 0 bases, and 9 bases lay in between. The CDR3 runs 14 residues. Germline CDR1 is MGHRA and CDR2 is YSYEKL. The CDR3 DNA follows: TGCGCCAGCAGCCATTGGTTCCCCTCCTACGAGCAGTACTTC. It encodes CASSHWFPSYEQYF.

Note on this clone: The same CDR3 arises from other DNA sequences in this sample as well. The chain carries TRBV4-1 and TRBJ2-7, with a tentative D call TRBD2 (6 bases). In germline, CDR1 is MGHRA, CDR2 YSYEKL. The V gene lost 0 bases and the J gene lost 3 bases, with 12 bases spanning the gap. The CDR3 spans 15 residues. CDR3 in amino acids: CASSQDRGSGYEQYF. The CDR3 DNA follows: TGCGCCAGCAGCCAAGATCGGGGTAGCGGCTACGAGCAGTACTTC.

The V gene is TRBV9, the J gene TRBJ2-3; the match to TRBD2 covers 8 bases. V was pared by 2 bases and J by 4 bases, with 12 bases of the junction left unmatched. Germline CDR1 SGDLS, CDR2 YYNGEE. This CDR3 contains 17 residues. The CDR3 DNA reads TGTGCCAGCAGCGTCGGACCGGGACTAGGGGTTGCAGATACGCAGTATTTT. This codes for CASSVGPGLGVADTQYF.

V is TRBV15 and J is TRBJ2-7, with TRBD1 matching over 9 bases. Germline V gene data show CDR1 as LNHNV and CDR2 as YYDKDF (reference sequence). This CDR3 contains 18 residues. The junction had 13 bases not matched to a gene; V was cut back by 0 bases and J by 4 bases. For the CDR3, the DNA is TGTGCCACCAGCAGAGATCGGTGGAGCCCGGGACAGGGTTACGAGCAGTACTTC. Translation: CATSRDRWSPGQGYEQYF.

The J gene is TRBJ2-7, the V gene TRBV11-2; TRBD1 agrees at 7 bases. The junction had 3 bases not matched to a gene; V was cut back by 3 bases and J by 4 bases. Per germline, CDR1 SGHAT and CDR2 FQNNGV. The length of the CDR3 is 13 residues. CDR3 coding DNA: TGTGCCAGCAGCTTTTACAGGGGATACGAGCAGTACTTC. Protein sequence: CASSFYRGYEQYF.

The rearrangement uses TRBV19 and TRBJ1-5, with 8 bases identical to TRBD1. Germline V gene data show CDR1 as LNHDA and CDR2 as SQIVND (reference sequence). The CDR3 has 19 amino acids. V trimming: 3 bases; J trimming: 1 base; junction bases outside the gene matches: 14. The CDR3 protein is CASSILQGVERSSNQPQHF. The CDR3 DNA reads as TGTGCCAGTAGTATTCTACAGGGGGTCGAACGCTCCAGCAATCAGCCCCAGCATTTT.

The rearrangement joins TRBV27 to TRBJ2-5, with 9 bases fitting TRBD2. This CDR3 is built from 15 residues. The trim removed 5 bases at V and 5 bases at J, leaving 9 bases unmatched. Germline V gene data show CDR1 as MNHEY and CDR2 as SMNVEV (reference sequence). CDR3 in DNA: TGTGCCAGCAGTCCTCTAGCGGGGCGGGGGGAGACCCAGTACTTC. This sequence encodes CASSPLAGRGETQYF.

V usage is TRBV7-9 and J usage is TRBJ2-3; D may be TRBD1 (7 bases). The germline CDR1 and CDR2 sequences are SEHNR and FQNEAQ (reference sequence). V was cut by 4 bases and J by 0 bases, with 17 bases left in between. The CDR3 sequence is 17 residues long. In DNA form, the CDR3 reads TGTGCCAGCAGCTGGGGGGACAGCCAACCTAGCACAGATACGCAGTATTTT. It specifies CASSWGDSQPSTDTQYF. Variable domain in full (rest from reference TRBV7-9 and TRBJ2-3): DTGVSQNPRHKITKRGQNVTFRCDPISEHNRLYWYRQTLGQGPEFLTYFQNEAQLEKSRLLSDRFSAERPKGSFSTLEIQRTEQGDSAMYLCASSWGDSQPSTDTQYFGPGTRLTVL.

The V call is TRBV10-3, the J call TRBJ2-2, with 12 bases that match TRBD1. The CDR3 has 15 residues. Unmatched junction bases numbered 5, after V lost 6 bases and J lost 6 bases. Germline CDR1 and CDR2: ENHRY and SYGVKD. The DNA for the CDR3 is TGTGCCATCAGGACGGGGGACAGGGGGCCCGGGGAGCTGTTTTTT. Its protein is CAIRTGDRGPGELFF.

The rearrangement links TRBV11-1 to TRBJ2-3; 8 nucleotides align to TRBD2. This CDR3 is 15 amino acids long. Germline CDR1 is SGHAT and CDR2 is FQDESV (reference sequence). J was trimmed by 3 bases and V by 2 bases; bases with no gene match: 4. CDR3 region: CASSLSAGETDTQYF. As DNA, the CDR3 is TGTGCCAGCAGCTTATCAGCGGGGGAGACAGATACGCAGTATTTT.

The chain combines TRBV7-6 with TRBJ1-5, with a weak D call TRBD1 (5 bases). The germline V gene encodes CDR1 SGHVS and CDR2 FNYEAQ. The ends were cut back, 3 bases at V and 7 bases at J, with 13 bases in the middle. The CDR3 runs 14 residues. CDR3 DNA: TGTGCCAGCAGCTTGGGCAGGGAAGGCCAGCCCCAGCATTTT. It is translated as CASSLGREGQPQHF.

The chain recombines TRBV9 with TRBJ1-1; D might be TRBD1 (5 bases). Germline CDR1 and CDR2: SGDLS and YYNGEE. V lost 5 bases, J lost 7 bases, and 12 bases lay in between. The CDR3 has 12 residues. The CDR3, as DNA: TGTGCCAGCAGGGGGGACGGCCTTGAAGCTTTCTTT. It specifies CASRGDGLEAFF.

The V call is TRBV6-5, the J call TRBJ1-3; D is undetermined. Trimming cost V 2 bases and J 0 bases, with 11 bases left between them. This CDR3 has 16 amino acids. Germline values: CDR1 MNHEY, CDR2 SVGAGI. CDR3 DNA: TGTGCCAGCAGTTACGTGGCGGCAAGCTCTGGAAACACCATATATTTT. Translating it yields CASSYVAASSGNTIYF.

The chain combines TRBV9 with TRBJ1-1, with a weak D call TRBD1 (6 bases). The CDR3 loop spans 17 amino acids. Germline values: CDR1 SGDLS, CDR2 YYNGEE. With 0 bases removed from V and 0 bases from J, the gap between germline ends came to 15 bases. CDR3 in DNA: TGTGCCAGCAGCGTAGACGGGGCCAGGGGATTGAACACTGAAGCTTTCTTT. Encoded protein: CASSVDGARGLNTEAFF.

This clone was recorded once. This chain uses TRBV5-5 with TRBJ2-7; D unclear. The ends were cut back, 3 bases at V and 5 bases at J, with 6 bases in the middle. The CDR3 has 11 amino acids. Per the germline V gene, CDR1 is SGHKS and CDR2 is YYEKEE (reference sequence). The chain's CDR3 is CASSSTNEQYF. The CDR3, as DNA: TGTGCCAGCAGCTCTACCAACGAGCAGTACTTC.

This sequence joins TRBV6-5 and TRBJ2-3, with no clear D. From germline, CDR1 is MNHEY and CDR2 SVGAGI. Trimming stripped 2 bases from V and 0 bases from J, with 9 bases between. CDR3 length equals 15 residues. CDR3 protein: CASSYGQASTDTQYF. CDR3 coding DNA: TGTGCCAGCAGTTACGGGCAGGCAAGCACAGATACGCAGTATTTT.

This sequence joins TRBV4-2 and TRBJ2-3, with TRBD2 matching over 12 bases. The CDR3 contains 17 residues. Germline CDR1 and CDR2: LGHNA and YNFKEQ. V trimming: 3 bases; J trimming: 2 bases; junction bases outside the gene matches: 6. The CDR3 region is CASSQELAGGLTDTQYF. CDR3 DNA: TGTGCCAGCAGCCAGGAACTAGCGGGGGGCCTCACAGATACGCAGTATTTT.

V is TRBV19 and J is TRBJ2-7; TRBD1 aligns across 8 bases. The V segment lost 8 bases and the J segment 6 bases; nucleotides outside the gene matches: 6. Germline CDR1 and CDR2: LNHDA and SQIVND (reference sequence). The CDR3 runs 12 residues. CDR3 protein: CASCPGGGEQYF. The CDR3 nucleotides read TGTGCCAGTTGCCCAGGGGGCGGCGAGCAGTACTTC.

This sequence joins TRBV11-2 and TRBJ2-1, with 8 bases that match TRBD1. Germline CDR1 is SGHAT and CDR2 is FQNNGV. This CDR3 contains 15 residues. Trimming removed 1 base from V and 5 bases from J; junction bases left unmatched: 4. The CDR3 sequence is CASSLGTGIHNEQFF. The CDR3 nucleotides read TGTGCCAGCAGCTTAGGGACAGGGATACACAATGAGCAGTTCTTC.

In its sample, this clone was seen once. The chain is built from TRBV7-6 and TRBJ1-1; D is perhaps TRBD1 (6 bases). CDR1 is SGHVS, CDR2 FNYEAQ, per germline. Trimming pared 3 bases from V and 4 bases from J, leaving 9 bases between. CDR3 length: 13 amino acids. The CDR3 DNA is TGTGCCAGCAGCTTGGGGGGGGCCACTGAAGCTTTCTTT. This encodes CASSLGGATEAFF.

CDR3: CASSGQSYEQYF. CDR3 sequence (DNA): TGTGCCAGCAGCGGACAGTCCTACGAGCAGTACTTC. V and J are TRBV5-6 and TRBJ2-7; TRBD1 might be the D (6 bases). Germline loops: CDR1 SGHDT, CDR2 YYEEEE. The CDR3 contains 12 residues. V lost 4 bases, J lost 1 base, and 6 bases lay in between.

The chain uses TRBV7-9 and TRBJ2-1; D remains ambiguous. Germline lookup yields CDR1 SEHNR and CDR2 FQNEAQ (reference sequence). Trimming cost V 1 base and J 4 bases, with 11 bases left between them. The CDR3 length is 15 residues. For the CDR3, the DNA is TGTGCCAGCAGCTTAGACACTGGGGTTTACAATGAGCAGTTCTTC. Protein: CASSLDTGVYNEQFF.

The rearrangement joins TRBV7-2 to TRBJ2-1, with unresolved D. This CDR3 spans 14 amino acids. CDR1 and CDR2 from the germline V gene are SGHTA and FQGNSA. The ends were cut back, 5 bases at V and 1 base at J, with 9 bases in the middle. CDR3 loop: CASSPGNSYNEQFF. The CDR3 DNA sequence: TGTGCCAGCAGCCCTGGCAATTCCTACAATGAGCAGTTCTTC. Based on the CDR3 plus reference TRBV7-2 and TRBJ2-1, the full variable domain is GAGVSQSPSNKVTEKGKDVELRCDPISGHTALYWYRQSLGQGLEFLIYFQGNSAPDKSGLPSDRFSAERTGGSVSTLTIQRTQQEDSAVYLCASSPGNSYNEQFFGPGTRLTVL.

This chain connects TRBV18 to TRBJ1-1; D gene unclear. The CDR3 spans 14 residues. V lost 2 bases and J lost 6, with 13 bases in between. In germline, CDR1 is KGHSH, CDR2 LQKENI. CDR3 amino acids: CASSPEVRRPEAFF. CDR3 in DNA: TGTGCCAGCTCACCAGAGGTCAGACGCCCTGAAGCTTTCTTT.

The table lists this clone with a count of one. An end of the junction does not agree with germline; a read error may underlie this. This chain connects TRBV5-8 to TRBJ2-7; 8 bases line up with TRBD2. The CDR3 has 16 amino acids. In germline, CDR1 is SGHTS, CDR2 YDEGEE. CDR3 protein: CASSQDSSGSVYEQYF. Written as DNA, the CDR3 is TGCGCCAGCAGCCAAGACTCAAGCGGGAGTGTCTACGAGCAGTACTTC.